What follows is one T cell receptor (beta chain) and its context. Antigen unknown. V was clipped by 7 bases and J by 2 bases, with 6 bases between them. The CDR3 is 12 residues long. Looked up from germline, CDR1 is PRHDT and CDR2 is FYEKMQ (reference sequence). Time point indicated: newly diagnosed GD, antithyroid drugs for less than 3 months. PBMCs were the source of the RNA used for TCR sequencing. This record belongs to a study of regulatory T cells in long-lasting Graves disease. HTBI primers from iRepertoire and Arm-PCR of CDR3 regions yielded the TCR beta libraries. TCRdb processed the multiplex PCR reads anew with MiXCR; each CDR3 protein has one entry. The profile shows fewer than 550,000 distinct CDR3 sequences, roughly 15% of them singletons. Study results and caveats: It was in persistent disease that TRBV28, TRBJ1-2 and TRBJ2-5 were favored.

Separately, the same data were catalogued under a study of T cells in Graves' hyperthyroidism and ophthalmopathy.

This clonotype was sampled from a woman between 18 and 29 years old with Graves disease. The material sequenced was peripheral blood mononuclear cells (PBMCs), taken at new diagnosis, from a patient treated with antithyroid drugs. The chain uses TRBV13 and TRBJ2-4, with D maybe TRBD1 (5 bases). The CDR3 bases are TGTGCCAGCACAGGGACCAAAAACATTCAGTACTTC. It specifies CASTGTKNIQYF.